What follows describes a single T cell receptor beta chain. This clonotype was seen only a few times. Its antigen is currently not known. The input lacks base qualities; no much larger clone sits a single base away. This sample was taken from a study of esophageal squamous cell carcinoma tumors (dated by TCRdb to about 2021). About the study as a whole: Patients were split into immuno relation high and low groups by principal component analysis with K-means clustering of immunohistochemical T-cell and checkpoint marker values. The roughly ten cases yielded roughly 1,600,000 total TCRalpha reads and 1 million to 1.3 million total TCRbeta reads, of which roughly 29,000 and 37,000, respectively, were unique. The study was designed to assess TCR repertoire diversity and shared TCR repertoires of T cells within the tumor environment of esophageal squamous cell carcinoma. The wider cohort included some 54 esophageal squamous cell carcinoma patients in Japan who were treated with surgery, of whom approximately 21 were high and around 30 were low immuno relation cases. TCR sequencing was performed on roughly ten patients, consisting of five randomly selected high immuno relation cases and five background-matched low immuno relation cases.

General findings and caveats noted by the study authors: Because TCRalpha and TCRbeta chains were sequenced separately, chain pairing and the antigens recognized remained unknown. Only a few cases were included in the TCR repertoire analysis, and no investigation at the CDR3 clonotype level was carried out. The high immuno relation group had higher significant repertoire counts, although the two groups did not differ in total TCR repertoire counts. About 28 TRAV|TRAJ and about two dozen TRBV|TRBJ combinations appeared shared among high immuno relation cases, including TRAV13-1|TRAJ22 and TRBV7-9|TRBJ2-7. In about 30% of the 10 cases, a single TCRalpha VJ recombination dominated, and TCRalpha diversity seemed to be reduced. Given the large variation in the TCRalphabeta repertoire, the shared V|J recombination candidates might have been chosen by chance.

The library was built by means of 5' RACE. The PCR step used KAPA HiFi along with constant-region primers for TCRalpha or TCRbeta and a P20EA primer, and a nested second PCR with CA2 or CB2 followed. Amplification of TCR genes was performed by unbiased adaptor ligation RT-PCR, in which reverse transcription was carried out with Superscript III and a polyT18-containing BSL-18E primer. After second-strand synthesis and blunting, the P10EA/P20EA adaptor was ligated to the cDNA 5' end, followed by NotI digestion. Both the first and second PCRs consisted of roughly 20 cycles of 98 degrees C for 20 s, 65 degrees C for 30 s and 72 degrees C for 1 min. The Nextera XT Index kit v2 Set A was used to index the amplicons, which were then pooled in equimolar amounts and quantified with a Qubit 2.0 Fluorometer. Sequencing used the Illumina MiSeq platform with 2x300 bp paired-end reads. The published analysis was carried out like this. Repertoire Genesis software ver.1.0 assigned each read to V and J genes according to the highest identity with IMGT reference sequences. CDR3 was defined from Cys104 to Phe118 plus Gly119 and translated, and unique sequence reads were defined by distinct V, J and CDR3 amino acids. Shared V|J combinations were selected as significant in both a Fisher's exact test in edgeR and a Mann Whitney U test. After singletons were removed and 500 repertoire combinations were bootstrapped, the repertoire dissimilarity index was calculated using the R rdi package. The public reads were reanalyzed by TCRdb: fastp trimming at Q25, MiXCR alignment, in-frame beta chains only. Merged by CDR3 protein, the rows form single entries marked with the most common genes and DNA. Clone size and V and J calls follow TCRdb, not the original study. The sample table lists around 5,200 distinct CDR3 sequences, about 22% of them with a count of one. The top ten clonotypes cover about a third of the sample.

The junction carries 9 bases between V and J, which are trimmed by 6 bases and 6 bases respectively. The CDR3 spans 12 residues, from the cysteine through the phenylalanine. The read is trimmed to its CDR3 DNA, 36 bases read in frame from base 1. Anyone who had received neoadjuvant chemotherapy or who was missing clinical information was not enrolled. The TCR-sequenced cases shown were male and had subtotal esophagectomy with 2- or 3-field lymphadenectomy. RNA was isolated from bulk tumor tissue sections using a Qiagen AllPrep kit, and no T-cell sorting was performed. Small sections of surgically resected tumor tissue were kept in RNAlater reagent at -80 degrees C until RNA was extracted.

The V and J genes are TRBV12-3 or TRBV12-4 and TRBJ2-1; no confident D gene assignment can be made. Specimen: tumor tissue. The clonotype was recovered from a man aged 50-79 years with esophageal squamous cell carcinoma. The sequenced DNA is TGTGCCAGCAGGCCCCTCTCCAATGAGCAGTTCTTC. Translated, it reads CASRPLSNEQFF.